These 20 T cell receptor delta chains were sequenced from one sample in a study of γδ T cells in repeated Plasmodium falciparum infection. Gammadelta T cells were flow-sorted from PBMC into Vgamma9/Vdelta2+ and Vdelta2-negative populations for bulk analysis. TCRdb re-called the multiplex PCR reads via CATT. Of more than 70,000 delta-chain clones detected, approximately 1% appear once; the ten largest clones hold 7.5% to 10%. Material: gamma-delta T cells from blood. These receptor sequences come from a pool of human donors (malaria-infected and uninfected, not separated).

In this sample, this clone turned up many times. This rearrangement joins TRDV1 to TRDJ1; 11 bases match TRDD3. Here the J gene was assigned by germline matching of the DNA, as TCRdb has none. V lost 4 bases to trimming and J lost 0 bases; unmatched junction nucleotides: 22. The CDR3 has 22 residues. In germline, CDR1 is TSWWSYY, CDR2 QGS. CDR3: CALGARPLWGILGGGDTDKLIF. Written as DNA, the CDR3 is TGTGCTCTTGGGGCCCGTCCCCTCTGGGGGATACTGGGGGGGGGCGACACCGATAAACTCATCTTT.

To note about this clone: TCRdb has a much larger clone's protein, which differs at residue 4 from the translation of this DNA, likely because of a read error; what is shown is the protein translated from the DNA. This chain links TRDV2 with TRDJ2; 9 bases align to TRDD3. The J gene, absent from TCRdb, was called here by matching the DNA to germline. V was clipped by 5 bases and J by 1 base; unmatched bases: 25. CDR3 length: 22 residues. CDR1 and CDR2 from the germline V gene are GEAIGNYY and EKD. The CDR3 sequence is CACVRLTGGATKGSNLTAQLFF. CDR3 bases: TGTGCCTGTGTCCGTCTTACTGGGGGAGCCACTAAGGGGTCAAATTTGACAGCACAACTCTTCTTT.

The table lists this clone with a few counts. The protein TCRdb lists belongs to a much larger clone and differs from this DNA's translation at residue 14, which points to a read error; the protein shown is made from the DNA. Here the V gene is TRDV2, but the J gene went uncalled; the D call in the table, TRDD3, was not verified against the DNA. The germline V gene encodes CDR1 GEAIGNYY and CDR2 EKD. This CDR3 contains 16 residues. The CDR3 DNA sequence: TGTGCCTGTGACCCACTACTGGGGGAAAACACCGATAAACCCATCTTT. This translates into CACDPLLGENTDKPIF.

For this clone: A far larger clone is only one base removed, so a read error is likely. The sample carries other DNA sequences with the same CDR3. The V gene corresponds to TRDV1; no J gene was called; the table's TRDD3 call for D was not verified on the DNA. Germline CDR1 TSWWSYY, CDR2 QGS. This CDR3 comprises 28 residues. CDR3 in amino acids: CALGDTLRGLPVPGWGIRRDSPERPLIF. In DNA form, the CDR3 reads TGTGCTCTTGGGGACACTTTGAGGGGCCTTCCTGTACCTGGATGGGGGATACGCCGAGATTCCCCCGAGAGACCTCTGATCTTT.

Details on this clone: The mismatch at residue 5 between this DNA's translation and the TCRdb protein of a much larger clone likely reflects a read error; the protein shown is translated from the DNA. This chain uses TRDV2 with TRDJ3; no firm D call. The J gene is absent in TCRdb and was assigned here via DNA matching to germline. There are 16 residues in the CDR3. The V and J ends lost 4 bases and 3 bases respectively, with 12 bases between them. Germline-derived CDR1 and CDR2 are GEAIGNYY and EKD. The CDR3 nucleotides read TGTGCCTGTGATTCCAAAAGCTACTGGGACACCCGACAGATGTTTTTC. Its translation: CACDSKSYWDTRQMFF.

Of note for this clone: This likely came from a read error, as a far larger clone is one base away. This sample also contains other DNA sequences that code for the same CDR3. V gene TRDV2 combines with J gene TRDJ1; 13 positions match TRDD3. TCRdb supplies no J gene; here it was assigned by aligning the nucleotide sequence to germline. V was pared by 4 bases and J by 2 bases, with 24 bases of the junction left unmatched. The CDR3 is 22 residues long. The germline V gene encodes CDR1 GEAIGNYY and CDR2 EKD. CDR3 coding DNA: TGTGCCTGTGAGAAACCTTTCCTGCCCCTCCACTGGGGGATACGACGGACCGATAAACTCATCTTT. Its protein product is CACEKPFLPLHWGIRRTDKLIF.

As concerns this clone: TCRdb shows a much larger clone's protein in place of this DNA's translation, and the two differ at residue 15, likely through a read error; the protein shown is translated from the DNA. This chain joins TRDV1 and TRDJ3; the match to TRDD3 covers 11 bases. Here the J gene came from matching the DNA to germline, since TCRdb omits it. The CDR3 consists of 22 residues. Germline CDR1 TSWWSYY, CDR2 QGS. The CDR3 reads CALGRTWGIRVSSSRDTRQMFF. Here the CDR3 DNA reads TGTGCTCTTGGGCGAACGTGGGGGATACGCGTTTCGAGCTCCCGGGACACCCGACAGATGTTTTTC.

The sample holds a few counts of this clone. This sequence is one base from a far larger clone and is likely a read error. The sample contains more than one DNA sequence encoding this CDR3. The genes are TRDV2 and TRDJ1; 13 positions match TRDD3. The CDR3 loop spans 18 amino acids. Germline V CDR1 and CDR2: GEAIGNYY, EKD. CDR3 in amino acids: CACDTGYWGIRNTDKLIF. DNA for the CDR3: TGTGCTTGTGACACTGGGTACTGGGGGATACGGAACACCGATAAACTCATCTTT.

About this clone itself: A far larger clone is just one base off, so this is likely a read error. The same CDR3 can be traced to other DNA sequences in this sample. The chain joins TRDV1 to TRDJ1; possible D gene TRDD2, 7 bases. Germline V gene sequence: CDR1 TSWWSYY, CDR2 QGS. CDR3 length equals 24 residues. Trimming removed 0 bases from V and 0 bases from J, with 35 bases in between. Here the CDR3 DNA reads TGTGCTCTTGGGGAACTCGGTTTCTTACTTCCTAGACGGTTCCTGGGGCGAAACACCGATAAACTCATCTTT. As protein: CALGELGFLLPRRFLGRNTDKLIF.

Comments on this clone: The likely explanation is a read error, given a far larger clone one base away. Other DNA sequences within the sample encode an identical CDR3. The rearrangement links TRDV2 to TRDJ1; TRDD3 matches at 9 bases. TCRdb carries no J gene annotation; the J gene was assigned here by matching the DNA with germline. The germline CDR1 and CDR2 sequences are GEAIGNYY and EKD. CDR3 length: 15 amino acids. For the CDR3, the DNA is TGTGCTTGTGACGCGGGGGATACTTCCACCGATAAACTCATCTTT. Translation gives CACDAGDTSTDKLIF.

Concerning this clone: The protein given by TCRdb reflects a much larger clone and differs at residue 4 from this DNA's translation, likely from a read error; the protein shown is the DNA's translation. The gene calls are TRDV1 and TRDJ1; 13 nucleotides match TRDD3. TCRdb does not report a J gene; here it was assigned by matching the DNA to germline references. The germline gives CDR1 TSWWSYY, CDR2 QGS. This CDR3 is built from 25 residues. CDR3 sequence (DNA): TGTGCTCTTTGGGAATTACCTTTCACAAGGACTGGGGGATACGCGCGCCGACTGTACACCGATAAACTCATCTTT. This sequence encodes CALWELPFTRTGGYARRLYTDKLIF.

Details on this clone: With a far larger clone one base away, a read error is the likely cause. Other nucleotide sequences from this sample produce the same CDR3. The J gene is TRDJ1, the V gene TRDV2, with 12 bases identical to TRDD3. Matching the DNA to germline supplied the J gene, which TCRdb does not give. CDR3 length: 19 amino acids. Trimming removed 0 bases from V and 1 base from J; junction bases left unmatched: 11. CDR1 is GEAIGNYY, CDR2 EKD, per germline. CDR3 DNA sequence: TGTGCCTGTGACACCCTACCTCCTGGGGGATACGGAAGCACCGATAAACTCATCTTT. As protein: CACDTLPPGGYGSTDKLIF.

To note about this clone: TCRdb lists the protein of a much larger clone for this DNA, which differs at residue 6, so this is likely a read error; the protein given here is translated from the DNA itself. The chain links TRDV2 to TRDJ1; 9 bases are a match to TRDD2. In the absence of a J gene in TCRdb, the DNA was matched to germline to assign it here. Germline V gene lookup returns CDR1 GEAIGNYY and CDR2 EKD. Unmatched junction bases numbered 19, after V lost 0 bases and J lost 0 bases. This CDR3 is 21 amino acids long. CDR3 protein: CACDTAPLPTGTGRDTDKLIF. CDR3 DNA sequence: TGTGCCTGTGACACCGCCCCCCTTCCTACCGGTACTGGGCGAGACACCGATAAACTCATCTTT.

To note about this clone: TCRdb records a much larger clone's protein for this DNA, with a difference at residue 5 that likely arises from a read error; the protein given is the translation of the DNA. The V call is TRDV1, the J call TRDJ1; 12 bases map to TRDD3. No J gene is reported in TCRdb; it was inferred here by comparing the DNA with germline. The germline V gene encodes CDR1 TSWWSYY and CDR2 QGS. Trimming cost V 4 bases and J 8 bases; bases outside gene matches: 17. The CDR3 spans 18 residues. Written as DNA, the CDR3 is TGTGCTCTTGGGGGAACTAGGACTGGGGGATACCTATCGACAAAACTCATCTTT. Amino acids: CALGGTRTGGYLSTKLIF.

Concerning this clone: This DNA's translation and the protein TCRdb lists, from a much larger clone, do not match at residue 7, likely due to a read error; the protein shown is translated from the DNA. The chain uses TRDV2 and TRDJ3, with no clear D. TCRdb supplies no J gene; here it was assigned by aligning the nucleotide sequence to germline. This CDR3 is built from 19 residues. Germline V CDR1 and CDR2: GEAIGNYY, EKD. V gave up 1 base and J gave up 0 bases, with 15 bases separating them. The CDR3 loop reads CACDTGRALSSWDTRQMFF. The CDR3, as DNA: TGTGCCTGTGACACGGGTAGGGCCCTTAGCTCCTGGGACACCCGACAGATGTTTTTC.

Only a few counts were recorded for this clone. This DNA's translation differs at residue 9 from TCRdb's protein, which comes from a much larger clone; a read error is likely, and the protein shown is translated from the DNA. The chain links TRDV1 to TRDJ1; the match to TRDD3 covers 9 bases. TCRdb supplies no J gene; here it was assigned by aligning the nucleotide sequence to germline. J was trimmed by 3 bases and V by 4 bases; bases with no gene match: 27. From germline, CDR1 is TSWWSYY and CDR2 QGS. The CDR3 runs 22 residues. The CDR3 coding sequence is TGTGCTCTTGGGGTCTTCAATAATGTTCTAAACTGGGGGACACCATCAGCCGATAAACTCATCTTT. Its protein product is CALGVFNNVLNWGTPSADKLIF.

Points on this clone: Since a far larger clone is one base different, this is likely a read error. This same CDR3 is encoded by further DNA sequences in the sample. This chain connects TRDV2 to TRDJ1, with 8 bases matching TRDD3. Since TCRdb gives no J gene, matching the DNA to germline was used here to assign it. Germline lookup yields CDR1 GEAIGNYY and CDR2 EKD. The CDR3 has 18 residues. Germline trimming cut 1 base from V and 2 bases from J; bases unmatched to any gene: 14. The chain's CDR3 is CACDTVGDGAPRTDKLIF. The CDR3 DNA is TGTGCCTGTGACACTGTGGGGGATGGGGCCCCACGAACCGATAAACTCATCTTT.

In the case of this clone: The junction shows a germline mismatch at one end, possibly a read error. The chain uses TRDV2 and TRDJ1; TRDD3 matches at 13 bases. Matching the DNA to germline supplied the J gene, which TCRdb does not give. The germline gives CDR1 GEAIGNYY, CDR2 EKD. The CDR3 runs to 22 residues. CDR3 protein: CSACDSIVLGDTHYQYTDKLIF. For the CDR3, the DNA is TGCTCTGCCTGTGACTCGATCGTACTGGGGGATACGCATTACCAATACACCGATAAACTCATCTTT.

This clone was seen only a few times. TCRdb's entry gives the protein of a much larger clone, which mismatches this DNA's translation at residue 6, likely from a read error; the protein reported here is translated from the DNA. The chain combines TRDV1 with TRDJ1, with 11 positions matching TRDD3. Here the J gene came from matching the DNA to germline, since TCRdb omits it. Germline V gene sequence: CDR1 TSWWSYY, CDR2 QGS. The CDR3 has 21 residues. J was trimmed by 3 bases and V by 5 bases; bases with no gene match: 23. The CDR3 bases are TGTGCTCTTGGGACGAGGTCCTACACTACTGGGGGATATGGGGACCCCGATAAACTCATCTTT. It is translated as CALGTRSYTTGGYGDPDKLIF.

On this clone: The TCRdb protein comes from a much larger clone and disagrees with this DNA's translation at residue 6, likely due to a read error; the protein given here is derived from the DNA. V usage is TRDV2 and J usage is TRDJ1; 7 nucleotides match TRDD3. Assignment of the J gene here rests on matching the DNA to germline, because TCRdb gives none. From germline, CDR1 is GEAIGNYY and CDR2 EKD. This CDR3 contains 16 residues. V was clipped by 0 bases and J by 3 bases; unmatched bases: 9. Here the CDR3 DNA reads TGTGCCTGTGACACCCCGGGGGATGAGGAAGCCGATAAACTCATCTTT. Encoded protein: CACDTPGDEEADKLIF.